The sequence of this TCR beta chain was determined in a study of shared clonotypes between healthy human individuals. Findings of the study overall: Sampling covered blood only; tissue repertoires likely differ.

As concerns this clone: Its specificity is not known.

Germline V gives CDR1 WSHSY, CDR2 SAAADI. The CDR3 runs 14 residues. The germline V and J ends were trimmed by 6 bases and 5 bases, with 15 bases remaining between them. Free of recent acute infections or vaccinations, the donors were healthy HIV-negative adults. Generated by immunoSEQ multiplex PCR, the TCRdb table keeps only in-frame clones and is missing some. Of some 2,500,000 clones in the sample, 93% were seen once. V and J are TRBV10-2 and TRBJ2-3; D uncertain. The sample taken for sequencing was naive CD4+ T cells from PBMCs. Subset meaning: CD45RA+ positively selected. The sequence came from a man aged 18 to 30 in good health. Some clones in this sample may be carry-over from other donors' samples. The CDR3 DNA reads as TGCGCCAGCAGCCGAGATGAGGTTCAAGATACGCAGTATTTT. It encodes CASSRDEVQDTQYF.